This entry is about one TCR beta chain. This clone's antigen is unknown. Qualities for individual bases were not recorded, and no much larger clone is one base off. Taken from the germline V gene, the CDR1 and CDR2 loops are SGHDT and YYEEEE. The CDR3 runs 15 amino acids, cysteine and phenylalanine included. CDR3 DNA only is kept here, 45 bases in frame from base 1. Trimmed from V: 0 bases; trimmed from J: 9 bases; junction bases lacking a gene match: 4. These data belong to a study of blood T cells in healthy people across ages (dated by TCRdb to between 2015 and 2017). In terms of the full investigation: In model experiments, roughly one uniquely barcoded TCR beta cDNA molecule per two T cells was captured by template switching. To track age-related changes in TCR beta repertoire diversity, the study relied on deep sequencing normalized with unique cDNA molecular identifiers. Two additional independent replicas of 1 million unique cDNA reads from the same blood draw were analyzed for two donors (one aged 18 to 29 and one aged 80 or older). Donors of different ages were randomly distributed across sequencing lanes to avoid experimental bias. The donors were split into four age groups: young (average about 15 years), middle-aged (roughly 39), aged (approximately 60) and long-lived (roughly 77).

Points the paper makes about the study in general: There was a strong correlation between observed TCR beta diversity and the percentage of naive T cells measured by flow cytometry. Total diversity estimates from one million sequenced T cells were considered lower bounds and underestimates. Compared with the aged group, the long-lived group had more naive CD4+ T cells, fewer expanded clones and increased TCR diversity, suggesting age selection. Observed TCR beta diversity per million T cells fell roughly linearly with age, and a significant reduction was already apparent by age about 36. The CMV infection status of donors was not known, potentially confounding age-related changes in expanded clonotypes. Because profiling used bulk unsorted PBMCs, naive and antigen-experienced compartments could not be compared conclusively.

Donors were 30 to 45 systemically healthy Caucasian individuals from Russia aged about 6 to 100 years. Approximately 9.3 milliliters of peripheral blood were drawn from each donor into EDTA-treated Vacutainer tubes. Ficoll-Paque density-gradient centrifugation was used to isolate PBMCs, with at least 7 million per sample. Trizol reagent was used to extract total RNA from PBMCs, with at least 5 micrograms per sample. For every donor, flow cytometry on a PBMC aliquot measured the percentage of naive CD45RAhigh/CD27high T cells. Library method: 5' RACE. Instrument on record: Illumina HiSeq 2500. The second PCR ran for about 6 to 12 cycles and used a J-beta primer mix along with a sample-barcoded 5' primer. Each TCR beta cDNA molecule received a unique molecular identifier from a template-switch 5' adaptor carrying 12 random nucleotides. Each sample yielded at least 3 million CDR3-containing paired-end reads. First-strand cDNA synthesis was performed from all RNA using the Mint cDNA synthesis kit, with priming by a TRBC-specific oligonucleotide. Following uracil-DNA glycosylase treatment, a first 18-cycle PCR with universal primers M1SS and BC2_uni_R was performed on all cDNA. The paper's processing steps were these. Normalization of each sample was performed by random selection of 1 million high-quality reads, each carrying a distinct molecular identifier. Instead of being binned into consensus sequences, reads with shared molecular identifiers were discarded. CDR3 identification, clonotype clustering and error correction used MiTCR with a Q25 quality threshold and the strictest error-elimination algorithm. A nonparametric unseen species model with Euler transformation was used to estimate a lower bound on total TCR beta diversity. Clones were called with MiXCR by TCRdb after fastp trimmed the public reads at Q25, and only in-frame beta chains were retained. Each entry merges the rows of one CDR3 protein and shows their most common DNA and genes. TCRdb's processing, not the study's, gives the V and J calls here. The sample records 790,000 or so distinct CDR3 sequences, 56% of which are singletons. The ten largest clonotypes hold roughly 25% of the sample.

The sequencing sample was made of blood. The receptor was derived from a middle-aged man in good health. The rearrangement combines TRBV5-6 with TRBJ2-4, and 12 junctional nucleotides match TRBD1. The DNA is TGTGCCAGCAGCTTGGTGGGACAGGGGGCCGGCATTCAGTACTTC. Its protein product is CASSLVGQGAGIQYF.